This is a list of T cell receptor beta chains from one sample in a study of T cell repertoires in cytomegalovirus infection. TCRdb re-derived calls from the reads in MiXCR, one entry per CDR3 protein. The data hold approximately 700,000 distinct CDR3 sequences, with 35% to 45% observed a single time. Sequenced material: PBMCs. The receptors here all came from a human donor in good health (CMV status not recorded). Some clones in this sample may be carry-over from other donors' samples. CDR3s include the opening cysteine and the closing phenylalanine or tryptophan. The D gene is left open where the match is weak. Expanded clones get a size class; other rows say once, few or many, or leave the size out.

D,J,V,size,CDR3,DNA
TRBD1,TRBJ1-4,TRBV6-1,NA,CASSFLTGSSRLFF,TGTGCCAGCAGTTTCCTGACAGGGAGCTCGAGACTGTTTTTT
TRBD2,TRBJ2-1,TRBV7-2,many,CASSLTSGRGNEQFF,TGTGCCAGCAGCTTGACTAGCGGGAGGGGAAATGAGCAGTTCTTC
NA,TRBJ1-5,TRBV19,NA,CASSISAGHFNQPQHF,TGTGCCAGTAGTATAAGCGCCGGACACTTTAATCAGCCCCAGCATTTT
NA,TRBJ2-4,TRBV5-6,NA,CASSLAALAGRRIYIQYF,TGTGCCAGCAGCTTGGCAGCCTTGGCGGGGCGGCGGATATACATTCAGTACTTC
NA,TRBJ2-1,TRBV19,NA,CASRRGSYNEQFF,TGTGCCAGTAGGAGGGGCTCCTACAATGAGCAGTTCTTC
TRBD2,TRBJ2-2,TRBV28,few,CASSFLASGVPNTGELFF,TGTGCCAGCAGTTTTTTGGCTAGCGGGGTTCCCAACACCGGGGAGCTGTTTTTT
NA,TRBJ1-2,TRBV12-3/TRBV12-4,many,CASSGQGDYGYTF,TGTGCCAGCAGTGGGCAGGGCGACTATGGCTACACCTTC
NA,TRBJ1-5,TRBV7-6,many,CASSRGPINQPQHF,TGTGCCAGCAGCCGAGGGCCGATCAATCAGCCCCAGCATTTT
NA,TRBJ2-2,TRBV29-1,NA,CSVLGHSNTGELFF,TGCAGCGTCCTTGGCCATTCGAACACCGGGGAGCTGTTTTTT
NA,TRBJ1-5,TRBV29-1,NA,CSVAGLAGASNQPQHF,TGCAGCGTTGCGGGGTTGGCAGGGGCTTCGAATCAGCCCCAGCATTTT
NA,TRBJ1-5,TRBV7-8,few,CASSSRVSNQPQHF,TGTGCCAGCAGCTCCAGGGTTAGCAATCAGCCCCAGCATTTT
NA,TRBJ1-5,TRBV5-3,NA,CASSLNEGRPQHF,TGTGCCAGCAGCTTGAATGAGGGGAGGCCCCAGCATTTT
TRBD2,TRBJ2-7,TRBV15,NA,CATSRVGGSGYEQYF,TGTGCCACCAGCAGAGTGGGAGGGAGCGGGTACGAGCAGTACTTC
TRBD1,TRBJ2-7,TRBV7-2,many,CASSPMTGGYEQYF,TGTGCCAGCAGTCCCATGACAGGGGGCTACGAGCAGTACTTC
NA,TRBJ2-7,TRBV12-3/TRBV12-4,NA,CASRETARGYEQYF,TGTGCCAGCAGGGAGACAGCCCGGGGGTACGAGCAGTACTTC
TRBD1,TRBJ1-2,TRBV20-1,many,CSARGATGSGYTF,TGCAGTGCTAGAGGGGCGACAGGGTCTGGCTACACCTTC
NA,TRBJ2-6,TRBV18,once,CASSSNGGSGANVLTF,TGTGCCAGCTCATCCAACGGGGGTTCTGGGGCCAACGTCCTGACTTTC
TRBD2,TRBJ2-1,TRBV7-8,NA,CASSLNLASGENEQFF,TGTGCCAGCAGCTTAAATTTGGCTAGCGGGGAAAATGAGCAGTTCTTC
NA,TRBJ1-1,TRBV28,few,CAGIFSGDTEAFF,TGTGCCGGCATCTTCTCTGGGGACACTGAAGCTTTCTTT
NA,TRBJ1-1,TRBV2,NA,CASSEFSGLGEEAFF,TGTGCCAGCAGTGAATTCTCTGGGCTAGGGGAAGAAGCTTTCTTT
NA,TRBJ2-5,TRBV7-6,NA,CASSLRGFGRQETQYF,TGTGCCAGCAGCTTAAGGGGATTCGGCAGGCAAGAGACCCAGTACTTC
NA,TRBJ2-7,TRBV6-5,once,CASSWAPRPSSYEQYF,TGTGCCAGCAGTTGGGCGCCTCGACCAAGCTCCTACGAGCAGTACTTC
NA,TRBJ2-7,TRBV7-8,NA,CASRAAGVSYEQYF,TGTGCCAGCAGGGCTGCCGGGGTATCCTACGAGCAGTACTTC
TRBD1,TRBJ2-7,TRBV19,NA,CASSLSNRGYEQYF,TGTGCCAGTAGCCTCTCAAACAGGGGCTACGAGCAGTACTTC
NA,TRBJ2-3,TRBV6-1,NA,CASSDGIITDTQYF,TGTGCCAGCAGTGACGGGATCATCACAGATACGCAGTATTTT
NA,TRBJ2-7,TRBV18,NA,CASSSGTGNEQYF,TGTGCCAGCTCATCGGGGACGGGCAACGAGCAGTACTTC
NA,TRBJ2-6,TRBV7-6,NA,CASSLVGAPGSGANVLTF,TGTGCCAGCAGCTTAGTCGGTGCGCCGGGCTCTGGGGCCAACGTCCTGACTTTC
TRBD2,TRBJ2-7,TRBV12-3/TRBV12-4,NA,CASSFVGSGNYEQYF,TGTGCCAGCAGTTTTGTTGGTAGCGGGAACTACGAGCAGTACTTC